This T cell receptor (beta chain) was captured in a study of beta chain features in type 1 diabetes. Notes on the study in general: In these data, an HLA type influence on TCRB rearrangement remained unresolved. In all four CD4+ subsets, TCRB CDR3 length was significantly, moderately reduced in type 1 diabetes. Comparison showed that naive, central memory and Treg TCRB repertoires appeared more similar among patients than among healthy donors.

TCRB transcripts that were expressed got sequenced, as all of the isolated RNA had been reverse transcribed. Profiled with immunoSEQ multiplex PCR; TCRdb holds only in-frame clones, not every one. This sample yields 600,000 or so clones, of which more than 12% are seen a single time; 0.035% to 0.04% belongs to the top ten. The germline V gene encodes CDR1 SEHNR and CDR2 FQNEAQ (reference sequence). The CDR3 extends over 16 amino acids. V was clipped by 1 base and J by 0 bases, with 7 bases between them. With regard to this clone: No antigen is known for it.

The J gene is TRBJ1-6, the V gene TRBV7-9; D ambiguous. This clonotype originated in a man aged 18 to 30 with type 1 diabetes. Input material: naive CD4+ T cells from blood. The CDR3 sequence is CASSLVQSSYNSPLHF. The CDR3 region has the DNA TGTGCCAGCAGCTTAGTTCAGAGCTCCTATAATTCACCCCTCCACTTT.